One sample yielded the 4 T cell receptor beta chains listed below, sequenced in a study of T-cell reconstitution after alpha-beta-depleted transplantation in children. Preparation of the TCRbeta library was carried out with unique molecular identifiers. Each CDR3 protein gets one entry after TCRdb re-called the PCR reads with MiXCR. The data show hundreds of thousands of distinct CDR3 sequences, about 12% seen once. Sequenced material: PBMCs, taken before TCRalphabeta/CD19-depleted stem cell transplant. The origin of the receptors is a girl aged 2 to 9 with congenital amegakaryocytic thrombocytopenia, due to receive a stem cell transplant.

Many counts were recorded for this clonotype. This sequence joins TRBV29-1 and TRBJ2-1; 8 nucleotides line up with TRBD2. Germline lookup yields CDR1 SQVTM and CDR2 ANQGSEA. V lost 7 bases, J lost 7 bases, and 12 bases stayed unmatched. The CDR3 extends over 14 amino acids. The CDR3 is CSADREGRGNEQFF. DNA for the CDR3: TGCAGCGCTGACCGGGAGGGCCGGGGAAATGAGCAGTTCTTC.

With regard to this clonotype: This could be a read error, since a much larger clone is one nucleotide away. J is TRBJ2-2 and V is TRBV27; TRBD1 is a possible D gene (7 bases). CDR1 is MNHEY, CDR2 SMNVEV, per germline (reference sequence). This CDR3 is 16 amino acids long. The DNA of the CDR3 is TGTGCCAGCAGTCCCTACTCCACAGGGGTGGGCGGGGAGCAGTTTTTT. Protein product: CASSPYSTGVGGEQFF.

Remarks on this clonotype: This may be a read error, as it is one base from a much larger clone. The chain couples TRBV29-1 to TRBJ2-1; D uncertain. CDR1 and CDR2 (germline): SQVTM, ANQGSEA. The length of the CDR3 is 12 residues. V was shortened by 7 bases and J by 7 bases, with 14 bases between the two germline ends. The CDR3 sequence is CSAGVSFNEQFF. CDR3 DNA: TGCAGCGCTGGAGTCTCTTTTAATGAGCAGTTCTTC.

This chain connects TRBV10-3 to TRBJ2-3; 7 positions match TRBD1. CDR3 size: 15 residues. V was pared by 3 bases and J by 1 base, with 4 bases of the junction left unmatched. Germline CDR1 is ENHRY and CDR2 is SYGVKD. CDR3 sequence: CAISDWQGGTDTQYF. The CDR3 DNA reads TGTGCCATCAGTGATTGGCAGGGGGGCACAGATACGCAGTATTTT.